Each of the 32 T cell receptor beta chains below was sequenced from the same sample in a study of blood T cells in healthy people across ages (dated by TCRdb to the mid-2010s). The library came from 5' RACE. The listed sequencing device is Illumina HiSeq 2500. The second PCR ran for roughly 7 to 12 cycles and used a J-beta primer mix along with a sample-barcoded 5' primer. TCRdb's own reprocessing of the public reads used fastp at Q25 and MiXCR and kept productive beta chains. Rows are combined by CDR3 protein, so each entry shows the most common genes and DNA. The sample records roughly 800,000 distinct CDR3 sequences, about 34% of which are singletons. The ten largest clones take up about an eighth of the sample. Sequencing input: blood. Receptors were obtained from a man between 18 and 35 years old in good health.

In its sample, this clonotype was seen many times. V usage is TRBV2 and J usage is TRBJ2-3, with D uncertain. V dropped 3 bases and J dropped 6 bases, with 13 bases sitting between them. The CDR3 has 14 amino acids. From germline, CDR1 is SNHLY and CDR2 FYNNEI. The DNA of the CDR3 is TGTGCCAGCAGTGATCAAGCGTTGCAGGATACGCAGTATTTT. Residues: CASSDQALQDTQYF.

This chain links TRBV20-1 with TRBJ1-1; tentatively, D is TRBD1 (5 bases). The CDR3 has 12 residues. The ends were cut back, 4 bases at V and 4 bases at J, with 10 bases in the middle. The germline gives CDR1 DFQATT, CDR2 SNEGSKA (reference sequence). The chain's CDR3 is CSANGGSTEAFF. In DNA, the CDR3 is TGCAGTGCTAATGGGGGGTCCACTGAAGCTTTCTTT.

The CDR3 DNA sequence: TGTGCCAGCAGTCCACGGGACAGGCTGGGATACAATGAGCAGTACTTC. It yields the protein CASSPRDRLGYNEQYF. The chain combines TRBV27 with TRBJ2-5; 8 positions agree with TRBD1. In germline, CDR1 is MNHEY, CDR2 SMNVEV (reference sequence). There are 16 residues in the CDR3. Losses at the gene ends were 5 bases for V and 11 bases for J; bases not matched to a gene: 19.

This clonotype was seen only a few times. The V gene is TRBV11-2, the J gene TRBJ2-5; TRBD1 or TRBD2 may be the D gene (6 bases each). CDR1 is SGHAT and CDR2 is FQNNGV in the germline V gene. The V gene lost 5 bases and the J gene lost 9 bases, with 10 bases spanning the gap. This CDR3 has 11 residues. This CDR3 reads CASSHREAQYF. The DNA of the CDR3 is TGTGCCAGCAGCCACAGGGAGGCCCAGTACTTC.

The chain couples TRBV18 to TRBJ2-1; 16 bases line up with TRBD2. This CDR3 contains 20 residues. Germline V gene data show CDR1 as KGHSH and CDR2 as LQKENI. Trimming at V came to 0 bases and at J to 1 base, leaving 6 bases not matched to a gene. DNA of the CDR3: TGTGCCAGCTCACCACCGGGACTAGCGGGGGGGCCGCGTTCCTACAATGAGCAGTTCTTC. It codes for CASSPPGLAGGPRSYNEQFF.

On this clonotype itself: A much larger clone differs by one base, so this may be a read error. This sequence joins TRBV29-1 and TRBJ2-5; possible D gene TRBD1, 6 bases. The V and J ends lost 3 bases and 11 bases respectively, with 31 bases between them. The CDR3 has 17 residues. CDR1 is SQVTM, CDR2 ANQGSEA, per germline. In DNA, the CDR3 is TGCAGCGTTGACGGGCGGCAGGACAGTTTTTCCCCCTTCGGTCAGTACTTC. Amino acids: CSVDGRQDSFSPFGQYF. Based on the CDR3 plus reference TRBV29-1 and TRBJ2-5, the full variable domain is SAVISQKPSRDICQRGTSLTIQCQVDSQVTMMFWYRQQPGQSLTLIATANQGSEATYESGFVIDKFPISRPNLTFSTLTVSNMSPEDSSIYLCSVDGRQDSFSPFGQYFGPGTRLLVL.

This clonotype was picked up a small number of times. This chain connects TRBV20-1 to TRBJ2-3, with D perhaps matching TRBD1 or TRBD2 (6 bases each). The CDR3 extends over 14 amino acids. The V and J ends lost 3 bases and 2 bases respectively, with 12 bases between them. Germline V gene sequence: CDR1 DFQATT, CDR2 SNEGSKA (reference sequence). CDR3 nucleotides: TGCAGTGCTAGCGGGGGCCCGCTCACAGATACGCAGTATTTT. This codes for CSASGGPLTDTQYF.

The sample holds one count of this clonotype. This chain uses TRBV20-1 with TRBJ2-1; 8 bases match TRBD1. Germline V gene lookup returns CDR1 DFQATT and CDR2 SNEGSKA (reference sequence). The CDR3 spans 12 residues. After removal of 6 bases from V and 6 bases from J, the junction contained 4 bases not matched to a gene. CDR3 bases: TGCAGTGCCGTGGGACAGGTCAATGAGCAGTTCTTC. Its translation: CSAVGQVNEQFF.

In this sample, this clonotype turned up a few times. V usage is TRBV7-2 and J usage is TRBJ2-7; D uncertain. Germline V CDR1 and CDR2: SGHTA, FQGNSA. This CDR3 has 15 amino acids. V gave up 1 base and J gave up 0 bases, with 10 bases separating them. The CDR3 DNA is TGTGCCAGCAGCTTAGAACCACGAAGCTCCTACGAGCAGTACTTC. It yields the protein CASSLEPRSSYEQYF.

This clonotype was observed at least ten times. The V and J genes are TRBV20-1 and TRBJ2-7; 10 bases agree with TRBD1. Losses at the gene ends were 5 bases for V and 1 base for J; bases not matched to a gene: 8. The CDR3 totals 15 residues. Germline CDR1 reads DFQATT; CDR2 reads SNEGSKA (reference sequence). The CDR3 protein is CSAARDRGLSYEQYF. The CDR3 DNA sequence: TGCAGTGCTGCCCGGGACAGGGGCCTTTCCTACGAGCAGTACTTC.

This clonotype appeared a few times. The chain combines TRBV7-3 with TRBJ1-1, with D possibly TRBD1 on 5 matching bases. Germline-derived CDR1 and CDR2 are SGHTA and FQGTGA. The CDR3 has 14 residues. Between the trimmed V and J ends, which lost 5 bases and 2 bases, there was a span of 12 bases. The CDR3 protein is CASSATGHNTEAFF. CDR3 coding DNA: TGTGCCAGCAGCGCCACCGGACATAACACTGAAGCTTTCTTT.

The table lists this clonotype with many counts. This chain connects TRBV7-2 to TRBJ1-5; D call uncertain. The ends were cut back, 3 bases at V and 6 bases at J, with 9 bases in the middle. In germline, CDR1 is SGHTA, CDR2 FQGNSA. The CDR3 totals 13 residues. CDR3 sequence (DNA): TGTGCCAGCAGCTTTACGGGAGGTCAGCCCCAGCATTTT. This encodes CASSFTGGQPQHF. Full variable domain (remainder filled in from reference TRBV7-2 and TRBJ1-5): GAGVSQSPSNKVTEKGKDVELRCDPISGHTALYWYRQSLGQGLEFLIYFQGNSAPDKSGLPSDRFSAERTGGSVSTLTIQRTQQEDSAVYLCASSFTGGQPQHFGDGTRLSIL.

V usage is TRBV6-1 and J usage is TRBJ2-7; D call uncertain. Per germline, CDR1 MNHNS and CDR2 SASEGT. The V gene lost 7 bases and the J gene lost 1 base, with 2 bases spanning the gap. This CDR3 is built from 10 residues. The CDR3 loop is CASNSYEQYF. The CDR3 DNA sequence: TGTGCCAGCAATTCCTACGAGCAGTACTTC.

The chain uses TRBV5-1 and TRBJ2-1; 11 bases fit TRBD2. J gave up 4 bases and V 0 bases, and 15 bases lay outside the gene matches. Germline values: CDR1 SGHRS, CDR2 YFSETQ. The CDR3 runs to 20 residues. The CDR3 loop is CASSLDGLAGGYSRYNEQFF. The CDR3 bases are TGCGCCAGCAGCTTGGATGGTCTAGCGGGAGGATATAGTCGGTACAATGAGCAGTTCTTC. Full variable domain (rest looked up from reference TRBV5-1 and TRBJ2-1): KAGVTQTPRYLIKTRGQQVTLSCSPISGHRSVSWYQQTPGQGLQFLFEYFSETQRNKGNFPGRFSGRQFSNSRSEMNVSTLELGDSALYLCASSLDGLAGGYSRYNEQFFGPGTRLTVL.

The sample holds a few counts of this clonotype. CDR3 coding DNA: TGCGCCAGCAGCTCACTGACAGGGGGGAATGAAAAACTGTTTTTT. Protein sequence: CASSSLTGGNEKLFF. This chain links TRBV5-1 with TRBJ1-4, with 9 bases fitting TRBD1. This CDR3 region has 15 residues. Germline-derived CDR1 and CDR2 are SGHRS and YFSETQ. V lost 3 bases to trimming and J lost 5 bases; unmatched junction nucleotides: 5. The variable domain in full, completed from reference TRBV5-1 and TRBJ1-4, reads KAGVTQTPRYLIKTRGQQVTLSCSPISGHRSVSWYQQTPGQGLQFLFEYFSETQRNKGNFPGRFSGRQFSNSRSEMNVSTLELGDSALYLCASSSLTGGNEKLFFGSGTQLSVL.

This clonotype was observed many times. The V gene is TRBV10-3, the J gene TRBJ1-2, with D maybe TRBD1 (6 bases). From germline, CDR1 is ENHRY and CDR2 SYGVKD. Trimming left V 7 bases short and J 3 bases short, with 15 bases between. The CDR3 contains 14 residues. The DNA of the CDR3 is TGTGCCATCACCCACAGGGATCAGGACTATGGCTACACCTTC. Amino acids: CAITHRDQDYGYTF.

In its sample, this clonotype was seen a few times. V gene TRBV4-2 combines with J gene TRBJ2-1; 8 nucleotides agree with TRBD2. The trim removed 0 bases at V and 7 bases at J, leaving 5 bases unmatched. Germline CDR1 is LGHNA and CDR2 is YNFKEQ. This CDR3 has 15 amino acids. DNA of the CDR3: TGTGCCAGCAGCCAAGAAGGGACTAGTCGAAATGAGCAGTTCTTC. Residues: CASSQEGTSRNEQFF.

This clonotype was observed a handful of times. V is TRBV12-3 or TRBV12-4 and J is TRBJ2-3; D not certain. V shed 8 bases and J shed 1 base, with 22 bases lying between them. The CDR3 has 17 residues. In DNA, the CDR3 is TGTGCCAGCCACTGGGGTATAAGGGATGGTGGCACAGATACGCAGTATTTT. This codes for CASHWGIRDGGTDTQYF.

As to this clonotype: One end of the junction varies from germline; a read error may be responsible. V is TRBV3-1 and J is TRBJ2-5, with D maybe TRBD1 (5 bases). This CDR3 is 15 amino acids long. The V gene's germline CDR1 is LGHDT and CDR2 YNNKEL (reference sequence). CDR3 in amino acids: CASSQDGETEEAQYF. Written as DNA, the CDR3 is TGTGCCAGCAGCCAAGATGGTGAGACAGAAGAGGCCCAGTACTTC.

This clonotype occurred a few times. This rearrangement joins TRBV20-1 to TRBJ1-6; D remains unclear. The germline gives CDR1 DFQATT, CDR2 SNEGSKA (reference sequence). V lost 4 bases, J lost 8 bases, and 15 bases lay in between. This CDR3 spans 14 amino acids. CDR3 DNA sequence: TGCAGTGCTACCGTCAATCGAAGAGATTCACCCCTCCACTTT. Its protein product is CSATVNRRDSPLHF.

The chain joins TRBV10-3 to TRBJ1-1; TRBD1 is a possible D gene (6 bases). The germline gives CDR1 ENHRY, CDR2 SYGVKD. This CDR3 has 14 amino acids. V was shortened by 5 bases and J by 1 base, with 11 bases between the two germline ends. CDR3 DNA: TGTGCCATCAGTCTCGGACAGCGGAACACTGAAGCTTTCTTT. Its protein is CAISLGQRNTEAFF.

This clonotype came up a few times. The chain recombines TRBV12-3 or TRBV12-4 with TRBJ2-7, with D perhaps matching TRBD2 (5 bases). V lost 6 bases and J 1 base, leaving 10 bases between the germline ends. The CDR3 loop spans 13 amino acids. CDR3 sequence reads: CASRSTSSYEQYF. DNA of the CDR3: TGTGCCAGCAGGTCTACTAGTTCCTACGAGCAGTACTTC.

The chain uses TRBV5-1 and TRBJ1-2; tentatively, D is TRBD1 (6 bases). The CDR3 is 15 amino acids. V was clipped by 0 bases and J by 5 bases, with 14 bases between them. CDR1 and CDR2 from the germline V gene are SGHRS and YFSETQ. CDR3 residues: CASSLAGGQGYGYTF. The CDR3 region has the DNA TGCGCCAGCAGCTTGGCCGGGGGCCAGGGTTATGGCTACACCTTC.

The chain couples TRBV5-6 to TRBJ2-1; possible D gene TRBD1, 6 bases. V was pared by 4 bases and J by 1 base, with 15 bases between. Germline loops: CDR1 SGHDT, CDR2 YYEEEE. The CDR3 covers 16 residues. CDR3 loop: CASSPYTGPSYNEQFF. DNA of the CDR3: TGTGCCAGCAGCCCCTATACAGGGCCGTCCTACAATGAGCAGTTCTTC.

The chain is built from TRBV6-4 and TRBJ2-2; D remains ambiguous. Germline assignment: CDR1 MRHNA and CDR2 SNTAGT. The CDR3 sequence is 14 residues long. The germline V and J ends were trimmed by 2 bases and 2 bases, with 6 bases remaining between them. The CDR3 loop is CASSDATNTGELFF. DNA for the CDR3: TGTGCCAGCAGTGACGCGACTAACACCGGGGAGCTGTTTTTT.

This clonotype was seen a handful of times. This chain links TRBV7-9 with TRBJ1-1; 8 bases fit TRBD1. Trimming cost V 5 bases and J 0 bases; bases outside gene matches: 2. The CDR3 is made up of 14 amino acids. Germline V gene sequence: CDR1 SEHNR, CDR2 FQNEAQ (reference sequence). CDR3 sequence (DNA): TGTGCCAGCAGCCCACAGGGGGTGAACACTGAAGCTTTCTTT. Translation: CASSPQGVNTEAFF.

The table lists this clonotype with many counts. The chain carries TRBV12-3 or TRBV12-4 and TRBJ2-3; maybe TRBD1 (8 bases). The germline V and J ends were trimmed by 7 bases and 1 base, with 18 bases remaining between them. The CDR3 extends over 16 amino acids. CDR3 sequence: CASKNRGGYGTDTQYF. In DNA, the CDR3 is TGTGCCAGCAAAAACAGGGGGGGATATGGCACAGATACGCAGTATTTT.

The chain joins TRBV27 to TRBJ1-1; 7 bases fit TRBD1. CDR3 length: 15 amino acids. CDR1 is MNHEY and CDR2 is SMNVEV in the germline V gene (reference sequence). V dropped 6 bases and J dropped 4; count of bases not matched to a gene: 11. The CDR3 reads CASSLTGAEGTEAFF. CDR3 DNA: TGTGCCAGCAGCTTAACAGGGGCGGAGGGCACTGAAGCTTTCTTT.

This sequence joins TRBV27 and TRBJ1-2; a weak D match, TRBD1 (5 bases). Trimming pared 7 bases from V and 8 bases from J, leaving 20 bases between. Germline-derived CDR1 and CDR2 are MNHEY and SMNVEV (reference sequence). The CDR3 consists of 14 residues. The CDR3 coding sequence is TGTGCCAGCACCTCGGGGGAGACATCGAGAGGCTACACCTTC. As protein: CASTSGETSRGYTF.

This clonotype was detected many times. Here the CDR3 DNA reads TGTGCCACCATTTCGGACAGGGGTTACAATGAGCAGTTCTTC. It specifies CATISDRGYNEQFF. This sequence joins TRBV15 and TRBJ2-1; 9 bases line up with TRBD1. With 7 bases clipped from V and 4 bases from J, the junction kept 5 bases outside the gene matches. CDR3 length: 14 residues. Germline lookup yields CDR1 LNHNV and CDR2 YYDKDF (reference sequence). The full variable domain, its missing parts supplied by reference TRBV15 and TRBJ2-1, is DAMVIQNPRYQVTQFGKPVTLSCSQTLNHNVMYWYQQKSSQAPKLLFHYYDKDFNNEADTPDNFQSRRPNTSFCFLDIRSPGLGDTAMYLCATISDRGYNEQFFGPGTRLTVL.

This clonotype showed up just a few times. The chain has TRBV12-3 or TRBV12-4 and TRBJ2-1, with D unclear. Between the trimmed V and J ends, which lost 1 base and 5 bases, there was a span of 9 bases. The CDR3 is made up of 14 amino acids. The CDR3 nucleotides are TGTGCCAGCAGTTTAGTCGGAGCGAACAATGAGCAGTTCTTC. It encodes CASSLVGANNEQFF.

This clonotype was counted between two and nine times. The rearrangement uses TRBV21-1 and TRBJ2-2; the D call TRBD1 from the table was never checked on the DNA. TRBV21-1 is shown as a pseudogene. This CDR3 is 15 amino acids long. The chain's CDR3 is CASSKGDRRYGELFF. CDR3 nucleotide sequence: TGTGCCAGCAGCAAAGGGGACAGGCGGTACGGGGAGCTGTTTTTT.